This T cell receptor beta chain is drawn from a study of tumor-infiltrating lymphocytes in primary liver carcinoma. Study as a whole: Sequenced samples came back with roughly 3.65 to 7.13 million productive TCRbeta reads, and the counts looked alike across tissue types. Findings of the study overall: Overlap in tumor-adjacent and tumor-blood pairs fell below that of tumor region pairs.

Regarding this clonotype: Its antigen is currently unknown.

Synthesis of TCR beta cDNA was carried out from 450 to 650 ng total RNA with a constant-region primer. ARM-PCR, slightly modified, supplied the TCR beta libraries through three nested multiplex PCR rounds. A C-beta reverse primer and TRBV1-TRBV30 forward primers served in each of the first two PCR rounds, at 9 to 11 cycles apiece. TCRdb called the multiplex PCR reads again in MiXCR, with one record for every CDR3 protein. Of around 70,000 distinct CDR3 sequences in the sample, roughly three quarters were seen once. Unsorted bulk tissue (roughly 19-31 mg) underwent RNA and DNA co-extraction. Deletions cut 5 bases from V and 11 bases from J, with 26 bases between. Germline CDR1 and CDR2: SNHLY and FYNNEI. The length of the CDR3 is 16 residues.

Sequencing was done on a sample of liver tumor tissue from sampling region 4. Subset defined: tumor region T4, right-lateral pole. The sequence derives from a man aged 40-49 years with primary liver carcinoma and hepatitis B virus infection. The chain links TRBV2 to TRBJ2-3; weak D call: TRBD1 (6 bases). The CDR3 loop reads CASSSPTGISTGMQYF. Here the CDR3 DNA reads TGTGCCAGCAGTTCCCCAACAGGGATCAGCACAGGTATGCAGTATTTT.